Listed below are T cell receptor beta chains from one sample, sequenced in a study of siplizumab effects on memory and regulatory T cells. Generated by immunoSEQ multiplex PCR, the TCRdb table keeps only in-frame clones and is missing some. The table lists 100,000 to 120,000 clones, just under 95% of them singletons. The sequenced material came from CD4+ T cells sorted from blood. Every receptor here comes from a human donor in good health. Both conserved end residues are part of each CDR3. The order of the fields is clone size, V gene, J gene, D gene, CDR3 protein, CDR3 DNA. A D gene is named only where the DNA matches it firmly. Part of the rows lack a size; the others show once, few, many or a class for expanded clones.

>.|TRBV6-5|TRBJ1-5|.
CASSRESNQPQHF
TGTGCCAGCAGCCGCGAAAGCAATCAGCCCCAGCATTTT
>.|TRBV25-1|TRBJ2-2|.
CASSDTGDTGELFF
TGTGCCAGCAGTGATACGGGGGACACCGGGGAGCTGTTTTTT
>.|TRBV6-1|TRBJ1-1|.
CASTYTQGTEAFF
TGTGCCAGCACGTATACCCAGGGCACTGAAGCTTTCTTT
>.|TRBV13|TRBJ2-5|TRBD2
CASSFYSGGAETQYF
TGTGCCAGCAGTTTCTATAGCGGGGGAGCCGAGACCCAGTACTTC
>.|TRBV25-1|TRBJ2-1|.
CASSEAGINEQFF
TGTGCCAGCAGTGAGGCAGGGATCAATGAGCAGTTCTTC
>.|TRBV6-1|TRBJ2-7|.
CAILLQGGAYEQYF
TGTGCCATCCTACTTCAGGGGGGGGCCTACGAGCAGTACTTC
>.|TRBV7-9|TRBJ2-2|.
CASSLLGFTNTGELFF
TGTGCCAGCAGCTTACTGGGGTTTACGAACACCGGGGAGCTGTTTTTT
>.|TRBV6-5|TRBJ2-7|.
CASKGGVGYEQYF
TGTGCCAGCAAGGGGGGGGTAGGTTACGAGCAGTACTTC
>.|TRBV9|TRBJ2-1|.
CASSVLASLLNEQFF
TGTGCCAGCAGCGTACTAGCCTCCCTGCTCAATGAGCAGTTCTTC
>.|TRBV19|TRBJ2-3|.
CASSITGSTDTQYF
TGTGCCAGTAGTATTACAGGTAGCACAGATACGCAGTATTTT
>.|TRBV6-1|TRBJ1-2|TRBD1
CASSEQGVPNYGYTF
TGTGCCAGCAGTGAACAGGGGGTCCCTAACTATGGCTACACCTTC
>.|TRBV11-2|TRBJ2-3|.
CASRGRGGTQYF
TGTGCCAGCAGGGGCAGGGGGGGTACGCAGTATTTT
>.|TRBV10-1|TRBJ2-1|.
CASSEDSSYNEQFF
TGCGCCAGCAGTGAGGACAGCTCCTACAATGAGCAGTTCTTC
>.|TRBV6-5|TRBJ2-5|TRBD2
CASSNRDYSETQYF
TGTGCCAGCAGTAACCGGGACTACTCAGAGACCCAGTACTTC
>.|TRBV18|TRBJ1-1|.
CASSWIGGGTEAFF
TGTGCCAGCTCCTGGATTGGGGGAGGGACTGAAGCTTTCTTT
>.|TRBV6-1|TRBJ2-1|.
CASSEEESSYNEQFF
TGTGCCAGCAGTGAAGAAGAGAGCTCCTACAATGAGCAGTTCTTC
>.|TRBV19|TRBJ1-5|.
CASSMGSTGTQPQHF
TGTGCCAGTAGTATGGGAAGTACGGGTACTCAGCCCCAGCATTTT
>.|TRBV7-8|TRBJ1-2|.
CASSLSATVTHYGYTF
TGTGCCAGCAGCTTAAGCGCGACCGTAACTCACTATGGCTACACCTTC
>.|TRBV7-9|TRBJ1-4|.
CASSRGEGKKLFF
TGTGCCAGCAGCCGGGGGGAAGGCAAAAAACTGTTTTTT
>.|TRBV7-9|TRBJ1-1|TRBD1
CASSYRTGRAFF
TGTGCCAGCAGCTATCGGACAGGGCGGGCTTTCTTT
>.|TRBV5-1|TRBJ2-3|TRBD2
CASSSSGSGDTQYF
TGCGCCAGCAGCTCTAGCGGGAGTGGAGATACGCAGTATTTT
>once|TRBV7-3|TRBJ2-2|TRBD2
CASSYGTSANTGELFF
TGTGCCAGCAGCTACGGGACTAGCGCTAACACCGGGGAGCTGTTTTTT
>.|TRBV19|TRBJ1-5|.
CASTRTGGNNQPQHF
TGTGCCAGTACCCGAACGGGGGGCAACAATCAGCCCCAGCATTTT
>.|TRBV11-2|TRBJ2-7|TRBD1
CASSTWDSRRYF
TGTGCCAGCAGCACCTGGGACAGCCGAAGGTACTTC
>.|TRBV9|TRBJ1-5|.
CASGRGAYSNQPQHF
TGTGCCAGCGGAAGAGGGGCCTATAGCAATCAGCCCCAGCATTTT
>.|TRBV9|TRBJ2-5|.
CASSVRASGSETQYF
TGTGCCAGCAGCGTACGCGCATCTGGCTCAGAGACCCAGTACTTC
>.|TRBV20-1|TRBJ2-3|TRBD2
CSAQRGDTQYF
TGCAGTGCGCAGCGGGGAGATACGCAGTATTTT
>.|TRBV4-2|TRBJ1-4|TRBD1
CASSRTGEKTEKLFF
TGTGCCAGCAGCCGTACAGGGGAAAAGACTGAAAAACTGTTTTTT
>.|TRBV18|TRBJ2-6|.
CASSPLRWGRNGGANVLTF
TGTGCCAGCTCACCACTACGGTGGGGGAGGAACGGTGGGGCCAACGTCCTGACTTTC
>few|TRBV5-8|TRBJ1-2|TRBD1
CASSSGQAPSYTF
TGTGCCAGCAGCTCGGGACAGGCTCCTAGCTACACCTTC
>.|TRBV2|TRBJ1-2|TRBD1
CASSVPGQYGYTF
TGTGCCAGCAGTGTACCGGGACAGTATGGCTACACCTTC
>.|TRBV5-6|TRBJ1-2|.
CASSLGANYGYTF
TGTGCCAGCAGCTTGGGAGCTAACTATGGCTACACCTTC
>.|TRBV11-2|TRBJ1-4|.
CASSGSNEKLFF
TGTGCCAGCAGCGGATCAAATGAAAAACTGTTTTTT
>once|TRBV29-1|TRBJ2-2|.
CSVGQGNTGELFF
TGCAGCGTTGGGCAAGGGAACACCGGGGAGCTGTTTTTT
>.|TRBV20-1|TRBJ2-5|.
CSARQETQYF
TGCAGTGCTCGCCAAGAGACCCAGTACTTC
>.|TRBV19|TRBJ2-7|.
CASSRDTSYEQYF
TGTGCCAGTAGTAGGGACACTTCCTACGAGCAGTACTTC
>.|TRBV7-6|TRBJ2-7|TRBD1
CASSSRMGQESYEQYF
TGTGCCAGCAGCTCCAGAATGGGACAGGAGTCCTACGAGCAGTACTTC
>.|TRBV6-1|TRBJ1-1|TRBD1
CASSGRQGTEAFF
TGTGCCAGCAGTGGTAGACAGGGAACTGAAGCTTTCTTT
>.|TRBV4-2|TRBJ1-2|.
CASSPLKGYGYTF
TGTGCCAGCAGCCCCCTAAAGGGGTATGGCTACACCTTC
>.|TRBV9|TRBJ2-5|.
CASSVAEAAPQYF
TGTGCCAGCAGCGTAGCGGAGGCGGCTCCCCAGTACTTC
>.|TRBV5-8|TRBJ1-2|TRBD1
CASSPGGQKGVYGYTF
TGTGCCAGCAGCCCCGGGGGACAGAAGGGAGTATATGGCTACACCTTC
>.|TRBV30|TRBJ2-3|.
CAWSVLVFTDTQYF
TGTGCCTGGAGTGTACTCGTATTCACAGATACGCAGTATTTT
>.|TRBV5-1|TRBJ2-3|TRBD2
CASSPDGTSADTQYF
TGCGCCAGCAGCCCCGACGGGACTAGCGCAGATACGCAGTATTTT
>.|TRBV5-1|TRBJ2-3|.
CASRTDRDTQYF
TGCGCCAGCAGGACTGACAGAGATACGCAGTATTTT
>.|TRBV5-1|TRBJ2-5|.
CASRGGTEGETQYF
TGCGCCAGCAGGGGCGGGACAGAAGGAGAGACCCAGTACTTC
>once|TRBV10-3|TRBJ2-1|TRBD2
CAISDLSGGAKVGGNEQFF
TGTGCCATCAGTGATCTTAGCGGGGGGGCCAAGGTCGGTGGGAATGAGCAGTTCTTC
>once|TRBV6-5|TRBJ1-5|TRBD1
CASTLDRNQPQHF
TGTGCCAGCACTTTGGACAGGAATCAGCCCCAGCATTTT
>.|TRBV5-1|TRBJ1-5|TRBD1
CASSLGGGQEQPQHF
TGCGCCAGCAGCTTGGGAGGGGGCCAAGAACAGCCCCAGCATTTT
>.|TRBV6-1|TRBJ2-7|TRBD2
CASRGVTYEQYF
TGTGCCAGCCGGGGGGTTACCTACGAGCAGTACTTC